Presented here are 16 T cell receptor beta chains from one specimen sequenced in a study of T cell repertoires in cytomegalovirus infection. Their recognized antigens are unknown. TCRdb reprocessed the reads via MiXCR and lists one record per CDR3 protein. The sample records roughly 990,000 distinct CDR3 sequences, around 32% being singletons. This sample comprised cultured CD8+ T cells from PBMCs, obtained from culture after CMV antigen stimulation. The receptor source for this set is a human donor in good health (CMV status not recorded). Some clones in this sample may be carry-over from other donors' samples.

This clonotype came up a few times. V usage is TRBV28 and J usage is TRBJ1-1, with TRBD1 matching over 7 bases. The V gene's germline CDR1 is MDHEN and CDR2 SYDVKM. J was trimmed by 2 bases and V by 6 bases; bases with no gene match: 9. The CDR3 extends over 15 amino acids. The CDR3 DNA reads TGTGCCAGCAGACTCATCAGGGGGAACAACACTGAAGCTTTCTTT. Translation gives CASRLIRGNNTEAFF.

The chain is built from TRBV6-1 and TRBJ2-1, with D possibly matching TRBD1 (6 bases). CDR1 is MNHNS, CDR2 SASEGT, per germline. V was clipped by 5 bases and J by 0 bases, with 14 bases between them. This CDR3 comprises 16 residues. The CDR3 sequence is CASSSRGWASYNEQFF. The CDR3 bases are TGTGCCAGCAGTTCCAGGGGATGGGCCTCCTACAATGAGCAGTTCTTC.

This clonotype has a handful of counts. This chain uses TRBV12-3 or TRBV12-4 with TRBJ1-1; no clear D gene. The CDR3 spans 15 residues. Trimming pared 6 bases from V and 5 bases from J, leaving 19 bases between. The CDR3 DNA sequence: TGTGCCAGCAGCCCCTTTGCCCTACGAGGGACTGAAGCTTTCTTT. It translates to CASSPFALRGTEAFF.

This clonotype was counted between two and nine times. This chain uses TRBV4-1 with TRBJ1-5; possibly TRBD1 for D (6 bases). The germline V gene encodes CDR1 MGHRA and CDR2 YSYEKL. V shed 3 bases and J shed 3 bases, with 9 bases lying between them. The CDR3 is made up of 14 amino acids. CDR3 region: CASSHTGPNQPQHF. CDR3 DNA sequence: TGCGCCAGCAGCCACACAGGGCCCAATCAGCCCCAGCATTTT.

This clonotype was seen repeatedly, ten times or more. CDR3 amino acids: CASSQDWAVNQPQHF. The CDR3, as DNA: TGCGCCAGCAGCCAAGATTGGGCAGTCAATCAGCCCCAGCATTTT. This sequence joins TRBV4-3 and TRBJ1-5; no firm D call. CDR1 is LGHNA, CDR2 YSLEER, per germline. The CDR3 consists of 15 residues. Trimming left V 0 bases short and J 3 bases short, with 9 bases between.

This rearrangement joins TRBV5-3 to TRBJ2-7; D is ambiguous. TRBV5-3 has ORF status, its function being uncertain. The CDR3 covers 13 residues. The CDR3 loop reads CASSLKPPYEQYV. CDR3 DNA: TGTGCCAGCAGCTTGAAACCTCCCTACGAGCAGTACGTC.

The CDR3 loop reads CASLRGAMNTEAFF. The DNA of the CDR3 is TGTGCCAGCCTGCGCGGGGCCATGAACACTGAAGCTTTCTTT. This chain joins TRBV7-9 and TRBJ1-1, with D perhaps matching TRBD1 (5 bases). V lost 8 bases and J lost 0, with 13 bases in between. The CDR3 has 14 amino acids. Germline CDR1 SEHNR, CDR2 FQNEAQ (reference sequence).

As to this clonotype: The germline gene is not matched at one end of the junction; a read error may be the cause. The V call is TRBV4-1, the J call TRBJ2-1; tentatively, D is TRBD2 (5 bases). Germline V gene lookup returns CDR1 MGHRA and CDR2 YSYEKL. The CDR3 consists of 16 residues. CDR3 nucleotide sequence: TGTGCCAGCAGCCAAGTCGGGGTTAGCTCCTACAATGAGCAGTTCTTC. It specifies CASSQVGVSSYNEQFF.

This rearrangement joins TRBV5-6 to TRBJ1-2; a weak D match, TRBD1 (6 bases). The CDR3 loop spans 14 amino acids. The V end was cut by 5 bases, the J end by 0 bases, with 11 bases between. Per germline, CDR1 SGHDT and CDR2 YYEEEE. CDR3 sequence (DNA): TGTGCCAGCAGGTTCCGGGGGCCTAACTATGGCTACACCTTC. This encodes CASRFRGPNYGYTF.

The chain recombines TRBV6-1 with TRBJ2-4; tentatively, D is TRBD2 (6 bases). With 6 bases removed from V and 1 base from J, the gap between germline ends came to 16 bases. Germline V gives CDR1 MNHNS, CDR2 SASEGT. The CDR3 has 16 residues. Here the CDR3 reads CASSPGGDWAKNIQYF. The CDR3 DNA follows: TGTGCCAGCAGCCCCGGCGGGGATTGGGCCAAAAACATTCAGTACTTC.

This clonotype appeared many times. The J gene is TRBJ2-1, the V gene TRBV7-2; 9 bases line up with TRBD2. Germline V gene data show CDR1 as SGHTA and CDR2 as FQGNSA. Unmatched junction bases numbered 10, after V lost 1 base and J lost 6 bases. The CDR3 runs 17 residues. The CDR3 DNA reads TGTGCCAGCAGCTTAGTCCCGCGGGAGGGCTTCGGCAATGAGCAGTTCTTC. The encoded protein is CASSLVPREGFGNEQFF.

This chain joins TRBV7-9 and TRBJ1-2; D perhaps matches TRBD1 (5 bases). The CDR3 covers 15 residues. From germline, CDR1 is SEHNR and CDR2 FQNEAQ (reference sequence). The V and J ends lost 4 bases and 2 bases respectively, with 14 bases between them. As DNA, the CDR3 is TGTGCCAGCAGCTCACGTGTATGGGGGAACTATGGCTACACCTTC. It translates to CASSSRVWGNYGYTF.

This clonotype was observed a handful of times. The rearrangement joins TRBV4-1 to TRBJ2-5; 8 positions agree with TRBD2. J lost 2 bases, V lost 0 bases, and 11 bases had no gene match. The germline CDR1 and CDR2 sequences are MGHRA and YSYEKL. The length of the CDR3 is 18 residues. CDR3 DNA: TGCGCCAGCAGCCAAGACTCCTTTACTAGCGGACCACAAGAGACCCAGTACTTC. This codes for CASSQDSFTSGPQETQYF.

Points on this clonotype: Just one base apart from a much larger clone, this may be a read error. The chain joins TRBV7-2 to TRBJ1-2; TRBD1 is a possible D gene (6 bases). In germline, CDR1 is SGHTA, CDR2 FQGNSA. This CDR3 spans 15 amino acids. V dropped 5 bases and J dropped 5 bases, with 18 bases sitting between them. The CDR3 coding sequence is TGTGCCAGCAGCCGTCCGCAGGGGAGTAAATATGGCTACACCTTC. Translation gives CASSRPQGSKYGYTF.

This clonotype was seen ten or more times. This chain links TRBV7-6 with TRBJ2-3; 9 bases align to TRBD2. Looked up from germline, CDR1 is SGHVS and CDR2 is FNYEAQ. After removal of 1 base from V and 0 bases from J, the junction contained 5 bases not matched to a gene. This CDR3 is built from 17 residues. For the CDR3, the DNA is TGTGCCAGCAGCTTAGAGGCTAGCGGGGATAGCACAGATACGCAGTATTTT. This sequence encodes CASSLEASGDSTDTQYF.

V and J are TRBV19 and TRBJ1-5; D remains unclear. V was pared by 3 bases and J by 6 bases, with 6 bases between. This CDR3 has 12 residues. The V gene's germline CDR1 is LNHDA and CDR2 SQIVND (reference sequence). This CDR3 reads CASSMGVQPQHF. The DNA for the CDR3 is TGTGCCAGTAGTATGGGTGTTCAGCCCCAGCATTTT.